The source of this T cell receptor (beta chain) is a study of blood T cell repertoires in COVID-19. About the study: COVID-19 samples, acute and convalescent, were from the United States, Italy and Spain. T cells, B-cell-depleted T cells, or PBMCs supplied cDNA or gDNA.

The germline V gene has CDR1 MGHRA and CDR2 YSYEKL. Deletions cut 4 bases from V and 7 bases from J, with 20 bases between. There are 15 residues in the CDR3. In the original workflow: Counts of nucleated cells, estimated from reference gene primer amplification, were obtained. TCRdb's copy holds only in-frame clones and misses some; the assay was immunoSEQ multiplex PCR. V and J calls and clone size are copied from that table; D and trimming were computed from the DNA. The data show about 150,000 clones, 76% seen once. Sequenced: peripheral blood. This clonotype was obtained from a man between 60 and 75 years old with acute or convalescent COVID-19. The V gene is TRBV4-1, the J gene TRBJ2-7; TRBD2 might be the D (7 bases). The CDR3 DNA reads TGCGCCAGCAGCCCTCATGGGGGGGGCCTCCTGGAGCAGTACTTC. It yields the protein CASSPHGGGLLEQYF.